This TCR beta chain was found in a study of control samples from healthy donors and cancer patients. V was pared by 4 bases and J by 4 bases, with 15 bases of the junction left unmatched. The CDR3 totals 17 residues. Germline values: CDR1 SGHDT, CDR2 YYEEEE. The repertoire was sequenced with immunoSEQ multiplex PCR; TCRdb's copy has only in-frame clones and lacks some. The table lists 190,000 or so clones, about 93% of them singletons. The sequencing sample was made of blood. This sequence originates from a man between 18 and 35 years old in good health. V usage is TRBV5-6 and J usage is TRBJ2-5, with 8 positions matching TRBD2. The CDR3 here is CASSAAGTGGHRETQYF. The CDR3 bases are TGTGCCAGCAGCGCAGCAGGCACGGGGGGGCACAGAGAGACCCAGTACTTC.